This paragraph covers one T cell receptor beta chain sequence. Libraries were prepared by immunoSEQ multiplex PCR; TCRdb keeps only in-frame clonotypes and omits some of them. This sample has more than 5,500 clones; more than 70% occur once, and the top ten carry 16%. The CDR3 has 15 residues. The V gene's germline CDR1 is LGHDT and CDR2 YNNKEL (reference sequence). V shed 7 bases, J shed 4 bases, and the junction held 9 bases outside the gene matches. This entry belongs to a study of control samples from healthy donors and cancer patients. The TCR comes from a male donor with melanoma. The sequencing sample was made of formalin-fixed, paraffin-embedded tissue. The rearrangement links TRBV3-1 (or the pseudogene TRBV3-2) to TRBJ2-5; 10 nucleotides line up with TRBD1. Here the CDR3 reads CASKPRDRGGETQYF. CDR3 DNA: TGTGCCAGCAAACCCCGGGACAGGGGAGGAGAGACCCAGTACTTC.